This T cell receptor (beta chain) was retrieved from a study of shared clonotypes between healthy human individuals. Study information: Used for every donor were three CD4 naive, three CD4 memory, two CD8 naive and one CD8 memory plate.

Clones were read by immunoSEQ multiplex PCR, and TCRdb kept only the in-frame ones, dropping some. The sample holds approximately 590,000 clones, nearly 97% seen once. Whole-study results and caveats: Depth was large, yet rarefaction showed that sorted-subset sequencing was incomplete.

Terminally differentiated effector memory CD45RA+ cells were excluded from the naive CD8 cells, which were CD45RO-negative and positively selected for CCR7. As regards this clone: Its antigen is not identified.

The CDR3 has 12 residues. The V gene lost 10 bases and the J gene lost 7 bases, with 16 bases spanning the gap. CDR1 and CDR2 (germline): WNHNN, SYGVQD (reference sequence). This clonotype originated in a woman in her twenties or thirties in good health. The sequenced sample was naive CD8+ T cells sorted from blood. The chain links TRBV10-1 to TRBJ2-5; tentatively, D is TRBD1 (6 bases). The CDR3 nucleotides read TGCGCCACACAGGGTGCGGAAGGGACCCAGTACTTC. Its protein is CATQGAEGTQYF.